The sequence of this T cell receptor beta chain was determined in a study of cytotoxic CD8 clonotypes in ibrutinib-treated CLL (dated by TCRdb to the early 2020s). Regarding the complete study: The cohort was composed of under 12 relapsed/refractory and about 15 treatment-naive patients; IGHV unmutated status was identified in some 17 patients. Partial responses were observed in about 25 patients and complete responses in 2; after a median follow-up of 68 months, remission was maintained in 15 or so patients and progression was observed in some twelve. Response samples were obtained after a median of roughly eleven months of treatment, with a range of roughly 6 to 40 months. On average, each sample yielded around 250,000 productive templates and tens of thousands of productive rearrangements. Longitudinal samples were obtainable from about 30% of the roughly 86 participants in the trial. Cryopreserved peripheral blood mononuclear cells were collected at three points: before therapy, at response, and at either sustained remission or disease progression. Patients were still on ibrutinib when every remission and progressive disease sample was collected.

Taken with the paper, the label for time point translates to: roughly 23 months on ibrutinib. For TCR beta library preparation, roughly 2.1 micrograms of genomic DNA were isolated from cryopreserved PBMCs. High-throughput TCR beta sequencing was performed on longitudinal blood samples from CLL patients receiving ibrutinib monotherapy. The patients took part in an open-label, single-center phase 2 trial of ibrutinib monotherapy. In regard to this clone: No cognate antigen has been identified for it. No much larger clone is present one base from it, and per-base qualities are unavailable.

The paper's findings and limits, for the study overall: Sampling times were not matched between sustained-remission and progressing patients, and lymph node repertoires were not studied. Baseline clonality was found to be higher than that of age-matched healthy donors and was strongly correlated with circulating CD8+ T-cell counts. Clonality increased at ibrutinib response, stayed stable in sustained remission, and fell back toward baseline at progression. Public clonotypes were rare and either shrank or stayed stable during treatment, and the rise in clonality at ibrutinib response reflected expansion of private clonotypes.

A MiSeq instrument was used for deep resolution sequencing, which targeted depths ranging from 1 in 1 million up to 1 in 200,000 T cells, with coverage averaging 10x for each clonotype. The immunoSEQ hsTCRB Kit was used to generate the TCR beta libraries. The authors' analysis ran thus. Data were analyzed with ImmunoSEQ Data Assistant and ImmunoSEQ Analyzer, with V, D and J genes assigned per IMGT definitions. Clonality was computed as one minus normalized Shannon entropy of productive rearrangement frequencies, ranging from 0 to 1. Only overrepresented clonotypes making up at least 0.05% of each patient's repertoire were included in the public clonotype analysis. Some 13 age-matched healthy donor repertoires from immuneACCESS were used as controls for clonality. TCRdb stores this immuneACCESS table with in-frame sequences only. Part of the clones is absent; in the studies checked, under half of the shortfall reflects unresolved V genes, and no reason is known for the rest. That table supplies the V and J calls and clone size; D and trimming were determined from the DNA. A total of 150,000 to 250,000 clones appear in this sample, about 72% of them only once. The biggest ten clones account for around an eighth of the sample.

The source material was PBMCs, sampled after 24 months of ibrutinib treatment. This TCR was recovered from a human donor with chronic lymphocytic leukemia.

The nucleotide sequence is TGTGCCAGCAGCCAAGATTGGAGGGTCAGGGACACTGAAGCTTTCTTT. Its translation reads: CASSQDWRVRDTEAFF. The rearrangement joined TRBV4-2 to TRBJ1-1; TRBD1 is perhaps the D gene, given 5 matching bases. CDR3 length: 16 amino acids, cysteine to phenylalanine. The only DNA kept is the CDR3, 48 bases in frame from the first base. Trimming at the junction amounts to 0 bases on V and 3 bases on J, and the germline ends lie 14 bases apart. CDR1 LGHNA and CDR2 YNFKEQ were looked up in the germline V gene.